This T cell receptor (beta chain) was recovered during a study of cytomegalovirus exposure and HLA in healthy donors. Study at large: The approximately 130 validation repertoires were reported in a later analysis to have been generated on the same platform as the approximately 600 first-cohort repertoires.

Per the germline V gene, CDR1 is MDHEN and CDR2 is SYDVKM. After removal of 4 bases from V and 5 bases from J, the junction contained 8 bases not matched to a gene. This CDR3 has 15 amino acids. The table came from immunoSEQ multiplex PCR; TCRdb's copy has only in-frame clones and leaves some out. The data contain about 160,000 clones, over 80% of them seen just once; the ten biggest clones take up around 2%. The study, taken as a whole, reports: According to a subsequent analysis, TCR clusters identified in the first cohort showed a tendency to co-occur across the approximately 120 validation repertoires. The CMV antigen specificity of a few CMV-associated chains was confirmed through in vitro analysis. Among TCR beta chains, those listed as cytomegalovirus-associated numbered approximately 150.

Concerning this clone: Antigen unknown.

The clonotype was recovered from a man aged 25 to 40 in good health and CMV-seropositive. Sequenced: PBMCs. This chain uses TRBV28 with TRBJ2-5; 9 nucleotides line up with TRBD2. The chain's CDR3 is CASSSTSGIGETQYF. In DNA form, the CDR3 reads TGTGCCAGCAGTTCGACTAGCGGAATTGGGGAGACCCAGTACTTC.